The 21 T cell receptor beta chains given below trace back to one sample, sequenced in a study of metastatic and nonmetastatic thyroid tumors. Every patient underwent thyroid surgery untreated. Through MiXCR, TCRdb re-clonotyped the PCR reads. The sample consists of some 54,000 clones, approximately 17% of them appearing once. The sequencing sample was made of blood. These receptors all come from a female donor with papillary thyroid cancer or a benign thyroid nodule (not recorded which). Some clones in this sample may be carry-over from other donors' samples.

This clone has a count of ten or more. The junction differs from germline at one of its ends, possibly a read error. The chain joins TRBV7-7 to TRBJ2-3, with 9 bases aligning to TRBD2. Germline lookup yields CDR1 SSHAT and CDR2 FNYEAQ (reference sequence). The CDR3 covers 17 residues. CDR3 protein: CASSPGLGPAGGDTQYF. In nucleotides, the CDR3 is TGTGCTAGCAGCCCGGGGTTGGGACCAGCGGGGGGAGATACGCAGTATTTT.

This clone was detected many times. The V gene is TRBV19, the J gene TRBJ2-5, with D maybe TRBD2 (5 bases). This CDR3 is 14 amino acids long. Trimming left V 9 bases short and J 1 base short, with 15 bases between. Germline V gene data show CDR1 as LNHDA and CDR2 as SQIVND (reference sequence). CDR3 protein: CASEGANPQETQYF. DNA for the CDR3: TGTGCCAGCGAGGGCGCAAACCCCCAAGAGACCCAGTACTTC.

In DNA form, the CDR3 reads TGTGCCAGCAGAGGAACGAAACCATATAATTCACCCCTCCACTTT. Translation gives CASRGTKPYNSPLHF. This chain uses TRBV6-1 with TRBJ1-6; D is unresolved. The CDR3 has 15 residues. From germline, CDR1 is MNHNS and CDR2 SASEGT. V was pared by 6 bases and J by 4 bases, with 13 bases between.

The chain employs TRBV2 and TRBJ2-7; D is undetermined. V was cut by 5 bases and J by 0 bases, with 14 bases left in between. The CDR3 spans 15 residues. Germline V CDR1 and CDR2: SNHLY, FYNNEI. CDR3 sequence reads: CASSPTSILSYEQYF. In DNA form, the CDR3 reads TGTGCCAGCAGTCCGACCTCCATACTCTCCTACGAGCAGTACTTC. The full variable domain, its missing parts supplied by reference TRBV2 and TRBJ2-7, is EPEVTQTPSHQVTQMGQEVILRCVPISNHLYFYWYRQILGQKVEFLVSFYNNEISEKSEIFDDQFSVERPDGSNFTLKIRSTKLEDSAMYFCASSPTSILSYEQYFGPGTRLTVT.

This clone occurred a few times. Because the CDR3 is missing its conserved closing phenylalanine or tryptophan, this is likely a read error. The DNA is left out, because the CDR3 cannot be placed on it with certainty; the CDR3 is given as TCRdb lists it. V gene TRBV9 combines with J gene TRBJ2-7; the listed D gene, TRBD1, was not tested against the DNA. Termini included, the CDR3 measures 9 amino acids. Germline values: CDR1 SGDLS, CDR2 YYNGEE. This CDR3 is CASSVGGGA.

This clone has ten or more counts. This sequence joins TRBV19 and TRBJ2-1, with TRBD2 identical over 8 bases. The CDR3 is 15 amino acids. The junction had 6 bases not matched to a gene; V was cut back by 4 bases and J by 4 bases. CDR1 LNHDA and CDR2 SQIVND come from the germline V gene (reference sequence). The CDR3 DNA follows: TGTGCCAGTAGTACAACTAGCGGCGGATACAATGAGCAGTTCTTC. It encodes CASSTTSGGYNEQFF.

The table lists this clone with many counts. The chain couples TRBV20-1 to TRBJ2-1; D is possibly TRBD2 (6 bases). V was trimmed by 1 base and J by 3 bases, leaving 19 bases between them. The CDR3 is 17 residues long. Germline-derived CDR1 and CDR2 are DFQATT and SNEGSKA (reference sequence). The CDR3 DNA is TGCAGTGCTAGAGTTCCGGGGGACTTCGCGCTCTACAATGAGCAGTTCTTC. Translating gives CSARVPGDFALYNEQFF.

Only a few counts were recorded for this clone. The chain uses TRBV12-3 or TRBV12-4 and TRBJ2-3; possible D gene TRBD2, 6 bases. The CDR3 contains 17 residues. Trimming shortened V by 3 bases and J by 4 bases, and 20 bases separated the two germline ends. CDR3: CASSFQLAGGVSDTQYF. The CDR3 coding sequence is TGTGCCAGCAGTTTCCAACTAGCAGGAGGTGTGTCAGATACGCAGTATTTT.

A remark on this clone: This sequence may be a read error, since a much larger clone differs from it by one base. The same CDR3 can be traced to other DNA sequences in this sample. This chain joins TRBV4-1 and TRBJ2-1; a possible D gene is TRBD1 (5 bases). Looked up from germline, CDR1 is MGHRA and CDR2 is YSYEKL. This CDR3 region has 16 residues. Trimming removed 0 bases at V and 2 bases at J, with 11 bases between. CDR3 DNA sequence: TGCGCCAGCAGCCAAGATGGGGCTGGGGCCTACAATGAGCAGTTCTTC. This translates into CASSQDGAGAYNEQFF.

This clone came up many times. This sequence joins TRBV28 and TRBJ2-5; D is possibly TRBD1 or TRBD2 (7 bases each). The V end was cut by 4 bases, the J end by 8 bases, with 26 bases between. CDR1 and CDR2 from the germline V gene are MDHEN and SYDVKM. The CDR3 spans 17 residues. The CDR3 DNA reads as TGTGCCAGCAGTTCTCAGACGCAGGGGGGGAAGGGGAAAACCCAGTACTTC. As protein: CASSSQTQGGKGKTQYF.

On this clone itself: The junction departs from germline at one end; a sequencing error may be responsible. This chain joins TRBV6-1 and TRBJ2-1; a weak D match, TRBD1 (5 bases). The V gene's germline CDR1 is MNHNS and CDR2 SASEGT. This CDR3 has 15 residues. Here the CDR3 reads CASAYADISYNEHFF. The CDR3 nucleotides are TGTGCCAGCGCGTACGCGGACATCTCCTACAATGAGCATTTCTTC.

Ten or more counts support this clone. The chain joins TRBV27 to TRBJ2-7; D remains ambiguous. The CDR3 covers 13 residues. CDR1 is MNHEY and CDR2 is SMNVEV in the germline V gene (reference sequence). V lost 3 bases and J 2 bases, leaving 8 bases between the germline ends. CDR3 nucleotide sequence: TGTGCCAGCAGTTTTTCAGGTCCCTACGAGCAGTACTTC. This translates into CASSFSGPYEQYF.

This clone was recorded many times. V is TRBV24-1 and J is TRBJ2-2; 8 bases map to TRBD1. Per germline, CDR1 KGHDR and CDR2 SFDVKD. With V trimmed by 3 bases and J by 3 bases, 5 bases remained unmatched. This CDR3 has 16 residues. The CDR3 here is CATSDPDRGDTGELFF. The CDR3 bases are TGTGCCACCAGTGATCCAGACAGGGGAGACACCGGGGAGCTGTTTTTT.

This clone has a count of ten or more. The chain has TRBV24-1 and TRBJ1-4; 9 bases agree with TRBD1. Germline CDR1 is KGHDR and CDR2 is SFDVKD. The CDR3 totals 16 residues. V shed 12 bases, J shed 0 bases, and the junction held 10 bases outside the gene matches. CDR3 sequence (DNA): TGTGCCCATTGGGACAGGGTGATGACAACTAATGAAAAACTGTTTTTT. It specifies CAHWDRVMTTNEKLFF.

This clone was recorded many times. The gene calls are TRBV18 and TRBJ2-7; the match to TRBD1 covers 7 bases. The germline CDR1 and CDR2 sequences are KGHSH and LQKENI. V shed 3 bases, J shed 7 bases, and the junction held 12 bases outside the gene matches. The CDR3 spans 15 residues. The CDR3 sequence is CASSPRVVGQTEQYF. For the CDR3, the DNA is TGTGCCAGCTCACCGCGGGTGGTGGGACAGACTGAGCAGTACTTC.

This clone was found once. The chain employs TRBV7-8 and TRBJ2-7, with D possibly TRBD2 on 6 matching bases. Per the germline V gene, CDR1 is SGHVS and CDR2 is FQNEAQ. This CDR3 has 16 residues. Trimming pared 0 bases from V and 3 bases from J, leaving 15 bases between. For the CDR3, the DNA is TGTGCCAGCAGCTTAGCGACTATGGGGGGTGGCTACGAGCAGTACTTC. Translation: CASSLATMGGGYEQYF.

The chain is built from TRBV6-1 and TRBJ2-1; perhaps TRBD1 as D (5 bases). From germline, CDR1 is MNHNS and CDR2 SASEGT. The CDR3 length is 13 residues. The CDR3 region is CDTSRTLLNEQFF. The CDR3 DNA reads as TGTGACACCAGCAGGACACTCCTCAATGAGCAGTTCTTC.

This clone showed up many times. This rearrangement joins TRBV12-3 or TRBV12-4 to TRBJ2-2; 9 bases are shared with TRBD1. The CDR3 consists of 15 residues. Losses at the gene ends were 5 bases for V and 3 bases for J; bases not matched to a gene: 4. CDR3 amino acids: CASSNTGGYTGELFF. As DNA, the CDR3 is TGTGCCAGCAGTAATACAGGGGGCTACACCGGGGAGCTGTTTTTT.

This clone was seen many times. This chain uses TRBV6-1 with TRBJ1-6; 7 nucleotides align to TRBD1. Germline CDR1 reads MNHNS; CDR2 reads SASEGT. The CDR3 contains 13 residues. After removal of 6 bases from V and 9 bases from J, the junction contained 5 bases not matched to a gene. CDR3 sequence: CASRTGITSPLHF. In DNA, the CDR3 is TGTGCCAGCAGGACAGGGATCACTTCACCCCTCCACTTT.

The chain recombines TRBV28 with TRBJ2-7; either TRBD1 or TRBD2 may fit D (7 bases each). From germline, CDR1 is MDHEN and CDR2 SYDVKM. The CDR3 runs to 13 residues. Trimming stripped 2 bases from V and 7 bases from J, with 12 bases between. The chain's CDR3 is CASSLGTAGEQYF. The CDR3 nucleotides are TGTGCCAGCAGTTTAGGGACAGCGGGGGAGCAGTACTTC.

This clone was seen many times. V gene TRBV28 combines with J gene TRBJ1-2, with D possibly matching TRBD1 (5 bases). In germline, CDR1 is MDHEN, CDR2 SYDVKM. This CDR3 contains 16 residues. Trimming cost V 2 bases and J 5 bases, with 18 bases left between them. The CDR3 spells CASSLLGRGEIYGYTF. DNA of the CDR3: TGTGCCAGCAGTTTACTGGGTAGGGGAGAGATATATGGCTACACCTTC.